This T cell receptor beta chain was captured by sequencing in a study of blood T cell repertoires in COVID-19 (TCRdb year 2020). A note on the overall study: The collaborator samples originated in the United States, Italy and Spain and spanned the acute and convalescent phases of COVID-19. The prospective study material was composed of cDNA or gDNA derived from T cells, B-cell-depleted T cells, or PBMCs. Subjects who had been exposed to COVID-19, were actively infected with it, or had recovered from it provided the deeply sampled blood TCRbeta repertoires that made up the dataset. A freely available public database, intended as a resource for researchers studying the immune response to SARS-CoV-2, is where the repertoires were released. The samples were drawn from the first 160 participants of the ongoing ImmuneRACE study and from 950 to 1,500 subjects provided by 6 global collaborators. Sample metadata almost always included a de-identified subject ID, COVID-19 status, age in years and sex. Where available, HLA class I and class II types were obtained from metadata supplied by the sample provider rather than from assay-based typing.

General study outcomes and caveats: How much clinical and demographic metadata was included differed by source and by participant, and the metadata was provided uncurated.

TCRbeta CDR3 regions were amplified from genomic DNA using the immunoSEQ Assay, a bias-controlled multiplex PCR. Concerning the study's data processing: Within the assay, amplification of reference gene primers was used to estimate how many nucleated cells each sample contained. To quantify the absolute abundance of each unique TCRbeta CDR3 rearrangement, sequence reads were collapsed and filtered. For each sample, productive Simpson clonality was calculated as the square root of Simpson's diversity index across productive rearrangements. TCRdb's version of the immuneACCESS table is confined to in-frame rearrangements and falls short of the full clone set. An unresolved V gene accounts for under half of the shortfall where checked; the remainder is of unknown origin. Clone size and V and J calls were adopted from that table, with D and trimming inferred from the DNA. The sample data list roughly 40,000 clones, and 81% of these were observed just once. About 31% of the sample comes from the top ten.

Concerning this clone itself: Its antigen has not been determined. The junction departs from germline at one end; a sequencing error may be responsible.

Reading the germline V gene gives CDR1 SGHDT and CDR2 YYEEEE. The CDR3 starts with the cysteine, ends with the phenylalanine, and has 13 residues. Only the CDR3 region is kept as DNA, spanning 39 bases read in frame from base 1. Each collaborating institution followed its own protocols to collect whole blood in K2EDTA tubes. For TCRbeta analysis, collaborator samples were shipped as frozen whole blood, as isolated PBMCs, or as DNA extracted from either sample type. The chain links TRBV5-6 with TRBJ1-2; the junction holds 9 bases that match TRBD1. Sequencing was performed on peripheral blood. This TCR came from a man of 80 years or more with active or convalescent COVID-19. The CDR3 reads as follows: CASSLDRGHGYTF. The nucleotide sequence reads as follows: TGTGCCAGCAGTTTGGACAGGGGACACGGCTACACCTTC.